The 13 T cell receptor beta chains reported below all come from one sample, sequenced in a study of blood T cell repertoires in COVID-19. Sequencing was performed with immunoSEQ multiplex PCR; in TCRdb, only in-frame clones are kept and a portion is missing. The repertoire holds 70,000 or so clones, with 75% as singletons. The material sequenced was peripheral blood. The receptors stem from a man between 65 and 85 years old with acute or convalescent COVID-19.

In this sample, this clone turned up a few times. The chain carries TRBV10-3 and TRBJ1-4; 9 bases are shared with TRBD1. The CDR3 loop spans 14 amino acids. V trimming: 3 bases; J trimming: 7 bases; junction bases outside the gene matches: 3. Germline-derived CDR1 and CDR2 are ENHRY and SYGVKD. DNA of the CDR3: TGTGCCATCAGTGAAGGGACAGGGACTGAAAAACTGTTTTTT. Residues: CAISEGTGTEKLFF.

This clone has just a few counts. The CDR3 loop is CASSLTGVGETQYF. CDR3 nucleotides: TGTGCCAGCAGTCTGACAGGGGTAGGAGAGACCCAGTACTTC. V is TRBV28 and J is TRBJ2-5; 8 nucleotides align to TRBD1. V trimming: 5 bases; J trimming: 4 bases; junction bases outside the gene matches: 6. The germline V gene encodes CDR1 MDHEN and CDR2 SYDVKM. The CDR3 is 14 residues long.

This clone was observed once. The CDR3 loop reads CASGWEGTGGYTF. The DNA for the CDR3 is TGTGCTAGTGGTTGGGAGGGAACGGGTGGCTACACCTTC. The rearrangement links TRBV12-5 to TRBJ1-2; D is undetermined. This CDR3 contains 13 residues. Between the trimmed V and J ends, which lost 4 bases and 7 bases, there was a span of 13 bases. Per the germline V gene, CDR1 is LGHNT and CDR2 is FRNRAP.

CDR3 protein: CASSIVRGNSYEQYF. Written as DNA, the CDR3 is TGTGCCAGTAGTATAGTAAGGGGCAACTCCTACGAGCAGTACTTC. The chain links TRBV19 to TRBJ2-7; the D gene is possibly TRBD1 (5 bases). This CDR3 has 15 amino acids. Trimming removed 1 base at V and 0 bases at J, with 10 bases between. Per the germline V gene, CDR1 is LNHDA and CDR2 is SQIVND (reference sequence).

The gene calls are TRBV7-3 and TRBJ2-2; 10 bases align to TRBD2. Per the germline V gene, CDR1 is SGHTA and CDR2 is FQGTGA. Germline trimming cut 6 bases from V and 2 bases from J; bases unmatched to any gene: 6. This CDR3 comprises 16 residues. CDR3 in DNA: TGTGCCAGCAGACTTACTAGCGGGGCCAACACCGGGGAGCTGTTTTTT. It codes for CASRLTSGANTGELFF.

The chain carries TRBV19 and TRBJ1-5, with a weak D call TRBD1 (5 bases). Trimming cost V 3 bases and J 6 bases, with 12 bases left between them. The CDR3 has 14 amino acids. Per the germline V gene, CDR1 is LNHDA and CDR2 is SQIVND (reference sequence). CDR3 sequence reads: CASSMVSGGQPQHF. In nucleotides, the CDR3 is TGTGCCAGTAGTATGGTCTCCGGGGGTCAGCCCCAGCATTTT.

The chain carries TRBV7-8 and TRBJ2-3; 7 bases align to TRBD2. Germline V gives CDR1 SGHVS, CDR2 FQNEAQ. Trimming cost V 5 bases and J 13 bases; bases outside gene matches: 21. CDR3 size: 16 residues. The CDR3 is CASSPSILARRLREYF. Written as DNA, the CDR3 is TGTGCCAGCAGCCCCTCGATACTAGCGCGACGACTTCGGGAGTATTTT.

The chain employs TRBV12-3 or TRBV12-4 and TRBJ1-5; D gene uncertain. The V gene lost 6 bases and the J gene lost 4 bases, with 10 bases spanning the gap. The length of the CDR3 is 13 residues. In DNA, the CDR3 is TGTGCCAGCAGGCCTGGTCAGAATCAGCCCCAGCATTTT. Its protein is CASRPGQNQPQHF.

V is TRBV28 and J is TRBJ2-5; maybe TRBD1 (6 bases). This CDR3 region has 12 residues. The germline V and J ends were trimmed by 5 bases and 10 bases, with 14 bases remaining between them. Germline CDR1 and CDR2: MDHEN and SYDVKM. The CDR3 nucleotides are TGTGCCAGCAGTACGGGACATCAGGACCAGTACTTC. As protein: CASSTGHQDQYF.

This chain joins TRBV5-1 and TRBJ1-1, with 7 bases identical to TRBD1. The V segment lost 4 bases and the J segment 4 bases; nucleotides outside the gene matches: 10. Germline-derived CDR1 and CDR2 are SGHRS and YFSETQ. CDR3 length: 15 residues. In nucleotides, the CDR3 is TGCGCCAGCAGCATCAGACAGGGTGGCGGCACTGAAGCTTTCTTT. Its protein is CASSIRQGGGTEAFF.

CDR3 amino acids: CASSTSREQFF. In nucleotides, the CDR3 is TGCGCCAGCTCAACCTCTCGGGAGCAGTTCTTC. The rearrangement links TRBV5-1 to TRBJ2-1; D not certain. Trimming took 7 bases from V and 10 from J, leaving 12 bases between them. The germline gives CDR1 SGHRS, CDR2 YFSETQ. The CDR3 spans 11 residues. Based on the CDR3 plus reference TRBV5-1 and TRBJ2-1, the full variable domain is KAGVTQTPRYLIKTRGQQVTLSCSPISGHRSVSWYQQTPGQGLQFLFEYFSETQRNKGNFPGRFSGRQFSNSRSEMNVSTLELGDSALYLCASSTSREQFFGPGTRLTVL.

The J gene is TRBJ2-7, the V gene TRBV28; 7 bases agree with TRBD2. CDR3 length: 16 amino acids. Trimming took 3 bases from V and 7 from J; bases not matched to a gene: 15. Germline loops: CDR1 MDHEN, CDR2 SYDVKM. CDR3 DNA sequence: TGTGCCAGCAGTTTCCGGGCCTCCCTGAAGCGGGGAGAGCAGTACTTC. This encodes CASSFRASLKRGEQYF.

This clone was detected only once. The chain carries TRBV28 and TRBJ1-2, with TRBD1 identical over 7 bases. CDR3 length equals 17 residues. With V trimmed by 5 bases and J by 4 bases, 16 bases remained unmatched. CDR1 and CDR2 (germline): MDHEN, SYDVKM. CDR3: CASSPWDRPSVIYGYTF. CDR3 DNA: TGTGCCAGCAGTCCTTGGGACAGACCAAGCGTCATCTATGGCTACACCTTC.